The 29 T cell receptor beta chains reported below all come from one sample, sequenced in a study of beta chain features in type 1 diabetes. As every portion of the isolated RNA was reverse transcribed, the sequencing read expressed TCRB transcripts. The repertoire was sequenced with immunoSEQ multiplex PCR; TCRdb's copy has only in-frame clones and lacks some. The sample yields around 500,000 clones, approximately 30% seen once. Sequencing was done on a sample of naive CD4+ T cells from blood. All receptors come from a man in his late teens or twenties in good health.

The chain has TRBV7-2 and TRBJ2-5, with D perhaps TRBD1 (5 bases). With 0 bases removed from V and 4 bases from J, the gap between germline ends came to 12 bases. CDR3 length: 15 amino acids. CDR1 and CDR2 from the germline V gene are SGHTA and FQGNSA. CDR3 in DNA: TGTGCCAGCAGCTTAGCTCAGGGCCGGTCAGAGACCCAGTACTTC. It specifies CASSLAQGRSETQYF.

This chain connects TRBV7-9 to TRBJ2-6; a weak D match, TRBD2 (6 bases). Trimming took 5 bases from V and 1 from J, leaving 15 bases between them. The CDR3 consists of 17 residues. Per the germline V gene, CDR1 is SEHNR and CDR2 is FQNEAQ (reference sequence). The CDR3 loop reads CASSPTGGSSGANVLTF. DNA for the CDR3: TGTGCCAGCAGCCCCACCGGAGGGAGTTCTGGGGCCAACGTCCTGACTTTC.

This clone was seen only a few times. This chain uses TRBV5-1 with TRBJ2-1; D gene uncertain. Germline V CDR1 and CDR2: SGHRS, YFSETQ. This CDR3 has 13 amino acids. Trimming removed 6 bases at V and 4 bases at J, with 11 bases between. The CDR3 nucleotides read TGCGCCAGCATTCGAGACGGATACAATGAGCAGTTCTTC. This sequence encodes CASIRDGYNEQFF.

The chain combines TRBV19 with TRBJ2-7; D might be TRBD1 (6 bases). The CDR3 runs 14 residues. Trimming shortened V by 4 bases and J by 2 bases, and 12 bases separated the two germline ends. The germline V gene has CDR1 LNHDA and CDR2 SQIVND (reference sequence). The CDR3 nucleotides are TGTGCCAGTAGTACTCCGGGACATACCTACGAGCAGTACTTC. Its translation is CASSTPGHTYEQYF.

This clone was counted only a few times. This rearrangement joins TRBV29-1 to TRBJ1-4, with a possible D match to TRBD1 (5 bases). This CDR3 is built from 14 residues. The V gene lost 3 bases and the J gene lost 0 bases, with 8 bases spanning the gap. Per the germline V gene, CDR1 is SQVTM and CDR2 is ANQGSEA. CDR3 DNA: TGCAGCGTTGACAGGGTTGCAACTAATGAAAAACTGTTTTTT. Protein sequence: CSVDRVATNEKLFF.

In this sample, this clone turned up a few times. The gene calls are TRBV29-1 and TRBJ2-7; possibly TRBD2 for D (5 bases). Per the germline V gene, CDR1 is SQVTM and CDR2 is ANQGSEA. The CDR3 is 12 residues long. The V and J ends lost 6 bases and 0 bases respectively, with 9 bases between them. Here the CDR3 reads CSVAGVSYEQYF. The CDR3 DNA follows: TGCAGCGTGGCCGGGGTCTCCTACGAGCAGTACTTC.

This clone was seen a few times. V gene TRBV5-4 combines with J gene TRBJ2-1, with D tentatively TRBD1 or TRBD2 (5 bases each). Germline values: CDR1 SGHNT, CDR2 YYREEE (reference sequence). With 0 bases removed from V and 7 bases from J, the gap between germline ends came to 8 bases. The CDR3 is 13 residues long. The CDR3 sequence is CASSLAGSNEQFF. As DNA, the CDR3 is TGTGCCAGCAGCTTGGCAGGGAGTAATGAGCAGTTCTTC.

The chain uses TRBV7-2 and TRBJ2-2, with a weak D call TRBD2 (5 bases). V lost 1 base to trimming and J lost 7 bases, with 16 bases between them. CDR1 is SGHTA and CDR2 is FQGNSA in the germline V gene. The CDR3 is made up of 16 amino acids. CDR3 region: CASSLGGGLNVGELFF. CDR3 in DNA: TGTGCCAGCAGCTTAGGCGGCGGACTGAATGTCGGGGAGCTGTTTTTT.

This clone was detected a few times. In DNA, the CDR3 is TGTGCCAGCAGCGTGACTAGCGGAGCGAACACCGGGGAGCTGTTTTTT. As protein: CASSVTSGANTGELFF. The chain links TRBV9 to TRBJ2-2, with TRBD2 matching over 9 bases. There are 16 residues in the CDR3. Germline-derived CDR1 and CDR2 are SGDLS and YYNGEE. Trimming removed 2 bases from V and 0 bases from J; junction bases left unmatched: 2.

The rearrangement links TRBV4-2 to TRBJ1-5, with 7 bases that match TRBD1. The junction had 2 bases not matched to a gene; V was cut back by 4 bases and J by 5 bases. The CDR3 totals 13 residues. CDR1 LGHNA and CDR2 YNFKEQ come from the germline V gene. CDR3 sequence: CASSLGTDQPQHF. CDR3 nucleotides: TGTGCCAGCAGCCTTGGGACAGATCAGCCCCAGCATTTT.

Only a few counts were recorded for this clone. The chain employs TRBV14 and TRBJ2-3; 8 bases line up with TRBD2. CDR1 and CDR2 (germline): SGHDN, FVKESK. V shed 2 bases, J shed 5 bases, and the junction held 3 bases outside the gene matches. The CDR3 runs to 14 residues. The CDR3 spells CASSQRAGVDTQYF. The CDR3 region has the DNA TGTGCCAGCAGCCAACGAGCGGGAGTAGATACGCAGTATTTT.

The chain employs TRBV5-4 and TRBJ2-1; 11 nucleotides align to TRBD2. The trim removed 4 bases at V and 7 bases at J, leaving 10 bases unmatched. The CDR3 is made up of 16 amino acids. CDR1 is SGHNT and CDR2 is YYREEE in the germline V gene (reference sequence). CDR3 nucleotide sequence: TGTGCCAGCAGCCCCCCCCCAACTAGCGGGAGAAATGAGCAGTTCTTC. It encodes CASSPPPTSGRNEQFF.

The sample holds a few counts of this clone. This rearrangement joins TRBV6-6 to TRBJ2-1, with D perhaps TRBD2 (5 bases). This CDR3 is 15 amino acids long. The V gene lost 7 bases and the J gene lost 0 bases, with 13 bases spanning the gap. The germline V gene has CDR1 MNHNY and CDR2 SVGAGI (reference sequence). This chain's CDR3 is CASIRETNSYNEQFF. CDR3 DNA sequence: TGTGCCAGCATAAGGGAGACCAACTCCTACAATGAGCAGTTCTTC.

This clone was seen a handful of times. The genes are TRBV7-2 and TRBJ1-3, with a tentative D call TRBD1 (6 bases). The CDR3 spans 15 residues. Per germline, CDR1 SGHTA and CDR2 FQGNSA. Trimming shortened V by 1 base and J by 4 bases, and 11 bases separated the two germline ends. The CDR3 DNA reads as TGTGCCAGCAGCTTAGACAGGGCTGGCGGAAACACCATATATTTT. This sequence encodes CASSLDRAGGNTIYF.

There are a few counts of this clone. This rearrangement joins TRBV30 to TRBJ1-2; TRBD1 agrees at 8 bases. V was pared by 7 bases and J by 7 bases, with 8 bases of the junction left unmatched. Germline assignment: CDR1 GTSNPN and CDR2 SVGIG (reference sequence). The CDR3 runs 12 residues. CDR3 protein: CAYSGQGIGYTF. CDR3 sequence (DNA): TGTGCCTACAGTGGACAGGGAATTGGCTACACCTTC. The variable domain in full, completed from reference TRBV30 and TRBJ1-2, reads SQTIHQWPATLVQPVGSPLSLECTVEGTSNPNLYWYRQAAGRGLQLLFYSVGIGQISSEVPQNLSASRPQDRQFILSSKKLLLSDSGFYLCAYSGQGIGYTFGSGTRLTVV.

This clone was detected a few times. The rearrangement uses TRBV30 and TRBJ1-5; no firm D call. The CDR3 runs 12 residues. Deletions cut 1 base from V and 7 bases from J, with 8 bases between. Germline CDR1 is GTSNPN and CDR2 is SVGIG (reference sequence). The CDR3, as DNA: TGTGCCTGGAGTGAGGTGGGGCAGCCCCAGCATTTT. The encoded protein is CAWSEVGQPQHF.

The count of this clone is one. The rearrangement links TRBV27 to TRBJ2-5, with a weak D call TRBD1 (5 bases). CDR1 is MNHEY and CDR2 is SMNVEV in the germline V gene (reference sequence). Trimming left V 2 bases short and J 11 bases short, with 21 bases between. There are 15 residues in the CDR3. The CDR3 DNA reads TGTGCCAGCAGTTTACTGGGGCCCCTCGTCAAGGAGCAGTACTTC. This codes for CASSLLGPLVKEQYF.

V usage is TRBV4-1 and J usage is TRBJ2-1; a possible D gene is TRBD1 (7 bases). Trimming cost V 5 bases and J 8 bases, with 22 bases left between them. The CDR3 runs 16 residues. In germline, CDR1 is MGHRA, CDR2 YSYEKL. CDR3 sequence: CASSLFLTGTGDEQFF. For the CDR3, the DNA is TGCGCCAGCAGCTTATTTTTGACAGGGACTGGCGATGAGCAGTTCTTC.

This clone was detected only a few times. The chain joins TRBV5-4 to TRBJ2-1, with D maybe TRBD1 (6 bases). CDR3 length: 12 amino acids. The V and J ends lost 5 bases and 9 bases respectively, with 12 bases between them. Germline lookup yields CDR1 SGHNT and CDR2 YYREEE (reference sequence). The CDR3 spells CASSTGIGEQFF. In DNA form, the CDR3 reads TGTGCCAGCAGTACAGGGATAGGTGAGCAGTTCTTC.

The rearrangement uses TRBV15 and TRBJ2-1; TRBD1 agrees at 7 bases. Unmatched junction bases numbered 11, after V lost 4 bases and J lost 5 bases. Germline V gene data show CDR1 as LNHNV and CDR2 as YYDKDF (reference sequence). CDR3 length: 16 residues. CDR3 sequence reads: CATSMRQGAIHNEQFF. CDR3 coding DNA: TGTGCCACCAGCATGCGACAGGGAGCTATTCACAATGAGCAGTTCTTC.

This clone occurred a few times. The V call is TRBV27, the J call TRBJ2-5, with D unclear. V was trimmed by 4 bases and J by 3 bases, leaving 12 bases between them. Looked up from germline, CDR1 is MNHEY and CDR2 is SMNVEV (reference sequence). The length of the CDR3 is 14 residues. CDR3: CASSSTLDEETQYF. The CDR3 DNA reads as TGTGCCAGCAGTTCCACCTTGGATGAAGAGACCCAGTACTTC.

CDR3 in DNA: TGTGCCAGCAGCTTCGGGCTAGCGGGAGGAGAGACCCAGTACTTC. Translated, it gives CASSFGLAGGETQYF. This chain joins TRBV7-9 and TRBJ2-5; 11 bases align to TRBD2. CDR1 is SEHNR, CDR2 FQNEAQ, per germline (reference sequence). This CDR3 is built from 15 residues. Unmatched junction bases numbered 4, after V lost 3 bases and J lost 4 bases.

In this sample, this clone turned up a few times. This rearrangement joins TRBV9 to TRBJ2-5; TRBD1 agrees at 7 bases. CDR3 size: 14 residues. V dropped 4 bases and J dropped 2; count of bases not matched to a gene: 5. Germline CDR1 reads SGDLS; CDR2 reads YYNGEE. Written as DNA, the CDR3 is TGTGCCAGCAGCAACACAGGGGTTCAAGAGACCCAGTACTTC. This codes for CASSNTGVQETQYF.

About this clone itself: The sample carries other DNA sequences with the same CDR3. This rearrangement joins TRBV19 to TRBJ2-3, with D unresolved. This CDR3 is built from 13 residues. V dropped 3 bases and J dropped 5 bases, with 9 bases sitting between them. Per the germline V gene, CDR1 is LNHDA and CDR2 is SQIVND (reference sequence). The CDR3 bases are TGTGCCAGTAGTATTTTCTCGGGAGATACGCAGTATTTT. Its protein product is CASSIFSGDTQYF.

This clone has just a few counts. J is TRBJ1-2 and V is TRBV9, with 8 bases identical to TRBD1. This CDR3 spans 12 amino acids. V gave up 1 base and J gave up 7 bases; unmatched junction bases: 0. Germline-derived CDR1 and CDR2 are SGDLS and YYNGEE. The DNA of the CDR3 is TGTGCCAGCAGCGTAACAGGGGGTGGCTACACCTTC. Encoded protein: CASSVTGGGYTF. Variable domain in full (rest from reference TRBV9 and TRBJ1-2): DSGVTQTPKHLITATGQRVTLRCSPRSGDLSVYWYQQSLDQGLQFLIQYYNGEERAKGNILERFSAQQFPDLHSELNLSSLELGDSALYFCASSVTGGGYTFGSGTRLTVV.

J is TRBJ2-5 and V is TRBV29-1; D remains ambiguous. Germline-derived CDR1 and CDR2 are SQVTM and ANQGSEA. V was shortened by 6 bases and J by 0 bases, with 17 bases between the two germline ends. The CDR3 consists of 15 residues. DNA of the CDR3: TGCAGCGTCCGGGCACCTTCATCGTACCAAGAGACCCAGTACTTC. Translated, it gives CSVRAPSSYQETQYF.

V usage is TRBV9 and J usage is TRBJ1-4; tentatively, D is TRBD1 (5 bases). Between the trimmed V and J ends, which lost 4 bases and 10 bases, there was a span of 20 bases. This CDR3 comprises 15 residues. The germline V gene has CDR1 SGDLS and CDR2 YYNGEE. The CDR3 DNA is TGTGCCAGCAGCCCACGGGACCGGGGACTTGGAAAACTGTTTTTT. As protein: CASSPRDRGLGKLFF.

The rearrangement links TRBV25-1 to TRBJ2-2; 9 positions match TRBD2. Germline V gives CDR1 MGHDK, CDR2 SYGVNS. J lost 1 base, V lost 4 bases, and 7 bases had no gene match. This CDR3 comprises 17 residues. The CDR3 nucleotides are TGTGCCAGCAGTGCAACTACTAGCGGGTGGAACACCGGGGAGCTGTTTTTT. Translating gives CASSATTSGWNTGELFF.

V usage is TRBV2 and J usage is TRBJ2-7; the D gene is possibly TRBD2 (5 bases). CDR3 length equals 12 residues. Trimming shortened V by 6 bases and J by 2 bases, and 8 bases separated the two germline ends. CDR1 and CDR2 (germline): SNHLY, FYNNEI. DNA of the CDR3: TGTGCCAGCAGGGAGGATACCTACGAGCAGTACTTC. It translates to CASREDTYEQYF.